Below, one T cell receptor (beta chain) is given with its context. This entry is derived from a study of blood T cell repertoires in COVID-19. TCRdb keeps only in-frame clones here, not all; method: immunoSEQ multiplex PCR. The sample lists 100,000 or so clones; about 85% were seen once. V dropped 0 bases and J dropped 5; count of bases not matched to a gene: 6. The V gene's germline CDR1 is PRHDT and CDR2 FYEKMQ (reference sequence). The CDR3 is 15 amino acids. The chain carries TRBV13 and TRBJ2-5, with 7 bases aligning to TRBD2. The receptor was derived from a human donor in a cohort sampled during active COVID-19. Sequencing was carried out using peripheral blood. CDR3 protein: CASSLGRLARETQYF. The CDR3 region has the DNA TGTGCCAGCAGCTTAGGCCGACTAGCCAGGGAGACCCAGTACTTC.